The next 14 T cell receptor beta chains were all read from a single sample in a study of cytomegalovirus exposure and HLA in healthy donors. A multiplex PCR was run with 60 Vbeta primers and 13 Jbeta primers. Measured with immunoSEQ multiplex PCR; TCRdb has only the in-frame clones, and not every one. The table has roughly 100,000 clones, approximately 79% seen once. Sequences were obtained from PBMCs. The receptors derive from a man between 60 and 70 years old in good health and CMV-seronegative.

CDR3 residues: CASSSVQGGTEAFF. In DNA, the CDR3 is TGTGCCAGCAGCTCTGTCCAGGGAGGGACTGAAGCTTTCTTT. The chain employs TRBV7-9 and TRBJ1-1; perhaps TRBD1 as D (5 bases). V shed 4 bases and J shed 5 bases, with 14 bases lying between them. Looked up from germline, CDR1 is SEHNR and CDR2 is FQNEAQ (reference sequence). This CDR3 is 14 amino acids long.

J is TRBJ1-4 and V is TRBV7-9; no clear D. This CDR3 is built from 14 residues. V lost 6 bases to trimming and J lost 8 bases, with 16 bases between them. The germline CDR1 and CDR2 sequences are SEHNR and FQNEAQ (reference sequence). CDR3 sequence: CASRPREGGEKLFF. As DNA, the CDR3 is TGTGCCAGCAGGCCCCGGGAAGGCGGGGAAAAACTGTTTTTT.

The sample holds a few counts of this clone. The V gene is TRBV5-1, the J gene TRBJ2-5, with D possibly being TRBD1 (6 bases). CDR1 and CDR2 (germline): SGHRS, YFSETQ. V lost 1 base, J lost 3 bases, and 13 bases lay in between. The CDR3 sequence is 15 residues long. The chain's CDR3 is CASSLTGIDEETQYF. The CDR3 DNA is TGCGCCAGCAGCTTGACAGGGATAGACGAAGAGACCCAGTACTTC.

This clone was counted between two and nine times. The chain couples TRBV4-2 to TRBJ2-5; TRBD1 matches 7 bases. CDR1 is LGHNA, CDR2 YNFKEQ, per germline. The CDR3 runs 16 residues. Trimming took 4 bases from V and 4 from J; bases not matched to a gene: 12. The CDR3 nucleotides read TGTGCCAGCAGCCCATCTCTCCTGAGGGGGCGAGAGACCCAGTACTTC. It translates to CASSPSLLRGRETQYF.

The chain links TRBV10-3 to TRBJ2-5, with D possibly matching TRBD1 (6 bases). V dropped 5 bases and J dropped 4 bases, with 20 bases sitting between them. Germline-derived CDR1 and CDR2 are ENHRY and SYGVKD. The CDR3 consists of 16 residues. The CDR3 region has the DNA TGTGCCATCAGTTTGGGTAGGGGCAGGGGACCAGAGACCCAGTACTTC. It is translated as CAISLGRGRGPETQYF.

CDR3 protein: CASSTGGVLEKLFF. The CDR3 DNA follows: TGTGCCAGCAGCACGGGGGGCGTACTTGAAAAACTGTTTTTT. The J gene is TRBJ1-4, the V gene TRBV6-6; weak D call: TRBD1 (6 bases). Germline V CDR1 and CDR2: MNHNY, SVGAGI (reference sequence). CDR3 size: 14 residues. V lost 6 bases to trimming and J lost 7 bases, with 15 bases between them.

This chain connects TRBV6-1 to TRBJ1-6; 7 nucleotides align to TRBD1. Trimming cost V 2 bases and J 8 bases; bases outside gene matches: 9. This CDR3 is 16 amino acids long. Germline V CDR1 and CDR2: MNHNS, SASEGT. CDR3 coding DNA: TGTGCCAGCAGTGAACGGAGACAGGGACTTGATTCACCCCTCCACTTT. Protein sequence: CASSERRQGLDSPLHF.

The chain joins TRBV6-1 to TRBJ2-5; possible D gene TRBD2, 5 bases. Trimming stripped 7 bases from V and 2 bases from J, with 14 bases between. Per germline, CDR1 MNHNS and CDR2 SASEGT. The CDR3 covers 14 residues. The CDR3 DNA reads TGTGCCAGCAAGATCGGGGTAGGACAAGAGACCCAGTACTTC. Its translation: CASKIGVGQETQYF.

The rearrangement links TRBV7-3 to TRBJ2-2, with D possibly being TRBD1 (5 bases). The germline gives CDR1 SGHTA, CDR2 FQGTGA. The CDR3 extends over 16 amino acids. V lost 1 base to trimming and J lost 2 bases, with 11 bases between them. The CDR3 reads CASSLMGTGNTGELFF. As DNA, the CDR3 is TGTGCCAGCAGCTTAATGGGCACAGGCAACACCGGGGAGCTGTTTTTT.

In this sample, this clone turned up once. The chain couples TRBV4-2 to TRBJ2-1; 8 nucleotides align to TRBD2. CDR1 and CDR2 (germline): LGHNA, YNFKEQ. The CDR3 contains 19 residues. Trimming cost V 0 bases and J 4 bases; bases outside gene matches: 14. The CDR3 reads CASSQDYGRRAGGYNEQFF. The CDR3 coding sequence is TGTGCCAGCAGCCAAGATTATGGTCGAAGGGCGGGGGGTTACAATGAGCAGTTCTTC.

The chain combines TRBV9 with TRBJ2-2; TRBD1 aligns across 7 bases. Trimming removed 7 bases from V and 4 bases from J; junction bases left unmatched: 13. The CDR3 is made up of 16 amino acids. Germline V gives CDR1 SGDLS, CDR2 YYNGEE. CDR3 residues: CASGPGTDYPTGELFF. The DNA for the CDR3 is TGTGCCAGCGGCCCCGGGACAGACTACCCCACCGGGGAGCTGTTTTTT.

This chain connects TRBV7-2 to TRBJ1-1; 7 nucleotides agree with TRBD1. CDR3 length: 12 amino acids. The J segment lost 7 bases and the V segment lost 1 base, leaving 0 bases of the junction unmatched. CDR1 and CDR2 from the germline V gene are SGHTA and FQGNSA. CDR3 amino acids: CASSLDRGEAFF. CDR3 in DNA: TGTGCCAGCAGCTTAGACAGGGGTGAAGCTTTCTTT.

V and J are TRBV19 and TRBJ1-1; D uncertain. The CDR3 covers 15 residues. Trimming stripped 3 bases from V and 1 base from J, with 12 bases between. Germline CDR1 is LNHDA and CDR2 is SQIVND (reference sequence). The CDR3 DNA follows: TGTGCCAGTAGTATCCCGGTCCGAGGGAACACTGAAGCTTTCTTT. Translated: CASSIPVRGNTEAFF.

Written as DNA, the CDR3 is TGCAGTGGCTTAACTAGCGACGGGGCCAACGTCCTGACTTTC. Its translation: CSGLTSDGANVLTF. This sequence joins TRBV29-1 and TRBJ2-6; 7 nucleotides align to TRBD2. CDR1 SQVTM and CDR2 ANQGSEA come from the germline V gene. This CDR3 contains 14 residues.